Listed below are T cell receptor beta chains from one sample, sequenced in a study of cytomegalovirus exposure and HLA in healthy donors. Only in-frame clones appear in the TCRdb table, and some are missing; sequencing was by immunoSEQ multiplex PCR. The sample records some 350,000 clones, approximately 90% being singletons. The sequenced material came from PBMCs. Receptors were obtained from a woman younger than 45 in good health and CMV-seropositive. The CDR3 runs from the conserved cysteine through the conserved F or W. The order of the fields is D gene, J gene, V gene, CDR3 protein. The D gene is left open where the match is weak.

d_gene: TRBD2; j_gene: TRBJ2-7; v_gene: TRBV7-9; CDR3aa: CASSLNRLAGGAEQYF
d_gene: .; j_gene: TRBJ1-2; v_gene: TRBV4-1; CDR3aa: CASSQGARDTLRYGYTF
d_gene: TRBD2; j_gene: TRBJ2-2; v_gene: TRBV30; CDR3aa: CAWSAVWLAGRKNTGELFF
d_gene: TRBD2; j_gene: TRBJ2-5; v_gene: TRBV2; CDR3aa: CATGLAGEETQYF
d_gene: TRBD2; j_gene: TRBJ2-2; v_gene: TRBV5-1; CDR3aa: CASRGTSGSLPGELFF
d_gene: .; j_gene: TRBJ1-1; v_gene: TRBV2; CDR3aa: CASSEVTGGTEAFF
d_gene: TRBD2; j_gene: TRBJ2-7; v_gene: TRBV30; CDR3aa: CAWRGTSGRRSVYEQYF
d_gene: .; j_gene: TRBJ2-1; v_gene: TRBV4-1; CDR3aa: CASSQSLDSNEQFF
d_gene: TRBD2; j_gene: TRBJ2-1; v_gene: TRBV7-9; CDR3aa: CASSYPTSGKIGEQFF
d_gene: TRBD2; j_gene: TRBJ2-1; v_gene: TRBV19; CDR3aa: CASSIVGGSNNEQFF
d_gene: TRBD1; j_gene: TRBJ2-7; v_gene: TRBV6-6; CDR3aa: CASSGKRTGAYEQYF
d_gene: .; j_gene: TRBJ2-5; v_gene: TRBV15; CDR3aa: CATSWTRGETQYF
d_gene: .; j_gene: TRBJ1-2; v_gene: TRBV7-2; CDR3aa: CASSSRQIYGYTF
d_gene: TRBD1; j_gene: TRBJ2-7; v_gene: TRBV18; CDR3aa: CASSPGDRALSYEQYF
d_gene: TRBD1; j_gene: TRBJ2-7; v_gene: TRBV19; CDR3aa: CASRPDRAYEQYF
d_gene: .; j_gene: TRBJ1-2; v_gene: TRBV28; CDR3aa: CASSLSPSTGSYGYTF
d_gene: TRBD1; j_gene: TRBJ2-1; v_gene: TRBV6-6; CDR3aa: CASSRTTGVFDNEQFF
d_gene: .; j_gene: TRBJ2-7; v_gene: TRBV7-9; CDR3aa: CASSPGVTRDKNYEQYF
d_gene: .; j_gene: TRBJ1-4; v_gene: TRBV2; CDR3aa: CAGGRFATNEKLFF
d_gene: TRBD2; j_gene: TRBJ2-1; v_gene: TRBV6-5; CDR3aa: CASSHGTSGTNEQFF
d_gene: .; j_gene: TRBJ1-1; v_gene: TRBV18; CDR3aa: CASSPQAGTEAFF
d_gene: TRBD1; j_gene: TRBJ2-3; v_gene: TRBV2; CDR3aa: CASRGDRGRGTQYF
d_gene: TRBD1; j_gene: TRBJ2-2; v_gene: TRBV6-5; CDR3aa: CATYDRANTGELFF
d_gene: TRBD1; j_gene: TRBJ2-1; v_gene: TRBV6-5; CDR3aa: CASSSSLQGNEQFF